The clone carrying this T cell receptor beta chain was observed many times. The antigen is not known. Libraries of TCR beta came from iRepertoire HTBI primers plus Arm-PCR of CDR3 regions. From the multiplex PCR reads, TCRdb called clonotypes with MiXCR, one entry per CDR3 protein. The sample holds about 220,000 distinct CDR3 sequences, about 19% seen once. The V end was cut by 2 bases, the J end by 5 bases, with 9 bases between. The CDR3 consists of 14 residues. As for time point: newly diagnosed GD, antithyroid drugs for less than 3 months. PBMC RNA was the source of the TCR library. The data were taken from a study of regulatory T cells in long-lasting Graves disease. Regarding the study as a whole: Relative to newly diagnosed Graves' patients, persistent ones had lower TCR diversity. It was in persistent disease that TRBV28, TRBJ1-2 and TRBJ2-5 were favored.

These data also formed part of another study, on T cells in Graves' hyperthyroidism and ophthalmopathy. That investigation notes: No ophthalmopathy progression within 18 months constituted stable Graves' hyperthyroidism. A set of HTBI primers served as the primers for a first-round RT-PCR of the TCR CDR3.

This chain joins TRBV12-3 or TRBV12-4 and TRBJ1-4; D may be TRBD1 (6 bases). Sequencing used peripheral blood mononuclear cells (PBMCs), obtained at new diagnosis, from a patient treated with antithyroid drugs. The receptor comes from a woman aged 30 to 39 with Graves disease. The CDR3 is CASSLSTGNEKLFF. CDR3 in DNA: TGTGCCAGCAGTTTATCGACAGGAAATGAAAAACTGTTTTTT.